The 19 T cell receptor beta chains below were found in one sample sequenced in a study of beta chain features in type 1 diabetes. Whole-study findings and limits: All four CD4+ subsets from Type 1 diabetes patients carried moderately but significantly shorter TCRB CDR3s.

Antigens of these TCRs are unknown. Isolated RNA was reverse transcribed in full, so expressed TCRB transcripts were sequenced. Only in-frame clones appear in the TCRdb table, and some are missing; sequencing was by immunoSEQ multiplex PCR. The sample yields more than 250,000 clones, roughly 22% seen once. Sequencing input: naive CD4+ T cells from blood. All receptors come from a woman aged 40 to 55 with type 1 diabetes.

The chain links TRBV27 to TRBJ1-3; 7 nucleotides agree with TRBD1. This CDR3 has 15 amino acids. V lost 5 bases and J lost 2; bases outside the gene matches: 6. Looked up from germline, CDR1 is MNHEY and CDR2 is SMNVEV (reference sequence). CDR3 nucleotides: TGTGCCAGCAGTCGCCACAGGGGACCTGGAAACACCATATATTTT. This gives the protein CASSRHRGPGNTIYF.

This chain joins TRBV5-1 and TRBJ1-1; D possibly corresponds to TRBD1 (6 bases). The CDR3 sequence is 13 residues long. Germline V lookup: CDR1 SGHRS, CDR2 YFSETQ. V was trimmed by 2 bases and J by 7 bases, leaving 12 bases between them. In nucleotides, the CDR3 is TGCGCCAGCAGCTTTGCGGGGGCGAGTGAAGCTTTCTTT. Amino acid sequence: CASSFAGASEAFF.

This clone has a handful of counts. The gene calls are TRBV11-3 and TRBJ2-1; maybe TRBD1 (5 bases). CDR3 length: 12 residues. V shed 5 bases and J shed 6 bases, with 8 bases lying between them. The germline V gene has CDR1 SGHNT and CDR2 YENEEA. CDR3 in amino acids: CASSHTGNEQFF. Here the CDR3 DNA reads TGTGCCAGCAGCCACACAGGCAATGAGCAGTTCTTC.

The chain is built from TRBV4-3 and TRBJ1-5; no clear D gene. The CDR3 covers 15 residues. CDR1 is LGHNA and CDR2 is YSLEER in the germline V gene. The V end was cut by 4 bases, the J end by 0 bases, with 10 bases between. The DNA for the CDR3 is TGCGCCAGCAGCCCGCAGGTTGCTAGCAATCAGCCCCAGCATTTT. It yields the protein CASSPQVASNQPQHF.

The genes are TRBV28 and TRBJ2-1; 12 nucleotides agree with TRBD2. Trimming cost V 5 bases and J 6 bases; bases outside gene matches: 8. Germline V gene lookup returns CDR1 MDHEN and CDR2 SYDVKM. There are 16 residues in the CDR3. The CDR3 loop reads CASSKSTSGRSNEQFF. The CDR3 nucleotides are TGTGCCAGCAGTAAATCGACTAGCGGGAGATCCAATGAGCAGTTCTTC.

The chain links TRBV14 to TRBJ2-1; 9 bases are shared with TRBD2. The CDR3 spans 14 residues. V lost 4 bases to trimming and J lost 12 bases; unmatched junction nucleotides: 10. In germline, CDR1 is SGHDN, CDR2 FVKESK. CDR3 sequence (DNA): TGTGCCAGCAGCCCCCTAGCGGGACCAGAGCGGCAGTTCTTC. It translates to CASSPLAGPERQFF.

The chain carries TRBV7-2 and TRBJ1-1, with 8 bases lining up with TRBD1. Germline assignment: CDR1 SGHTA and CDR2 FQGNSA. Trimming took 5 bases from V and 6 from J; bases not matched to a gene: 11. The CDR3 has 15 amino acids. CDR3 DNA: TGTGCCAGCAGCCCCAGACAGGGGACTCCCTCTGAAGCTTTCTTT. Its protein is CASSPRQGTPSEAFF.

The V and J genes are TRBV7-2 and TRBJ2-5; no reliable D call. Trimming cost V 2 bases and J 5 bases, with 12 bases left between them. The CDR3 runs to 14 residues. Germline loops: CDR1 SGHTA, CDR2 FQGNSA. CDR3 bases: TGTGCCAGCAGCTTAAGTCGTCAGTCGGAGACCCAGTACTTC. It encodes CASSLSRQSETQYF.

The gene calls are TRBV9 and TRBJ1-1; possible D gene TRBD1, 5 bases. V was clipped by 3 bases and J by 0 bases, with 18 bases between them. The CDR3 is 17 residues long. Germline CDR1 reads SGDLS; CDR2 reads YYNGEE. CDR3 loop: CASSGNGDSLMNTEAFF. In DNA, the CDR3 is TGTGCCAGCAGCGGAAATGGTGACAGCCTCATGAACACTGAAGCTTTCTTT.

The chain couples TRBV19 to TRBJ1-2, with 9 bases fitting TRBD1. Germline V gives CDR1 LNHDA, CDR2 SQIVND (reference sequence). The CDR3 spans 15 residues. The junction had 10 bases not matched to a gene; V was cut back by 3 bases and J by 8 bases. This CDR3 is CASSISRQGEGGYTF. The CDR3 DNA sequence: TGTGCCAGTAGTATCTCGAGACAGGGGGAAGGAGGCTACACCTTC.

This sequence joins TRBV25-1 and TRBJ2-2; a possible D gene is TRBD1 (5 bases). Trimming removed 7 bases at V and 8 bases at J, with 17 bases between. The germline V gene encodes CDR1 MGHDK and CDR2 SYGVNS. The length of the CDR3 is 14 residues. CDR3 protein: CASTKAGKGGELFF. The CDR3 DNA sequence: TGTGCCAGCACCAAAGCCGGCAAGGGGGGGGAGCTGTTTTTT.

This clone was observed a single time. V usage is TRBV28 and J usage is TRBJ2-1; tentatively, D is TRBD2 (5 bases). The CDR3 sequence is 14 residues long. Germline V CDR1 and CDR2: MDHEN, SYDVKM. With 5 bases removed from V and 8 bases from J, the gap between germline ends came to 16 bases. The CDR3 sequence is CASSPRTPSHEQFF. CDR3 nucleotides: TGTGCCAGCAGTCCCAGGACTCCGTCTCATGAGCAGTTCTTC.

V gene TRBV29-1 combines with J gene TRBJ2-3; 8 positions agree with TRBD1. The CDR3 extends over 14 amino acids. Germline CDR1 SQVTM, CDR2 ANQGSEA. With 8 bases clipped from V and 2 bases from J, the junction kept 9 bases outside the gene matches. For the CDR3, the DNA is TGCAGCCTAAAGAGGACAGGGATCACAGATACGCAGTATTTT. Translating gives CSLKRTGITDTQYF.

The rearrangement links TRBV9 to TRBJ1-5; the D is unclear. Germline V CDR1 and CDR2: SGDLS, YYNGEE. V dropped 1 base and J dropped 7 bases, with 9 bases sitting between them. CDR3 length: 13 residues. The CDR3 DNA reads TGTGCCAGCAGCGTAACGCCGGGGCAGCCCCAGCATTTT. As protein: CASSVTPGQPQHF.

The chain is built from TRBV5-1 and TRBJ2-7; a weak D match, TRBD1 (5 bases). Germline assignment: CDR1 SGHRS and CDR2 YFSETQ. This CDR3 spans 15 amino acids. Trimming shortened V by 0 bases and J by 2 bases, and 12 bases separated the two germline ends. The CDR3 DNA reads as TGCGCCAGCAGCTTGGCCCGTGGGGCCCCCTACGAGCAGTACTTC. Translating gives CASSLARGAPYEQYF.

This clone has more than one count but fewer than ten. The CDR3 here is CASSYRGNYNEQFF. The CDR3 region has the DNA TGTGCCAGCAGTTACAGGGGCAACTACAATGAGCAGTTCTTC. The chain employs TRBV27 and TRBJ2-1, with TRBD1 matching 7 bases. Germline V lookup: CDR1 MNHEY, CDR2 SMNVEV (reference sequence). The CDR3 has 14 residues. The J segment lost 3 bases and the V segment lost 4 bases, leaving 3 bases of the junction unmatched.

The rearrangement links TRBV5-4 to TRBJ1-2, with TRBD1 as a possible D gene (5 bases). This CDR3 contains 13 residues. Per the germline V gene, CDR1 is SGHNT and CDR2 is YYREEE (reference sequence). Deletions cut 2 bases from V and 5 bases from J, with 10 bases between. CDR3 nucleotide sequence: TGTGCCAGCAGCTTTGGGGGGAGTTATGGCTACACCTTC. Translated: CASSFGGSYGYTF. The full variable domain, completed using reference TRBV5-4 and TRBJ1-2, is ETGVTQSPTHLIKTRGQQVTLRCSSQSGHNTVSWYQQALGQGPQFIFQYYREEENGRGNFPPRFSGLQFPNYSSELNVNALELDDSALYLCASSFGGSYGYTFGSGTRLTVV.

CDR3 amino acids: CASSEPQASYEQYF. The CDR3 DNA is TGTGCCAGCAGTGAACCACAGGCCTCCTACGAGCAGTACTTC. The rearrangement joins TRBV25-1 to TRBJ2-7; a possible D gene is TRBD1 (5 bases). This CDR3 spans 14 amino acids. The V gene's germline CDR1 is MGHDK and CDR2 SYGVNS. V was shortened by 2 bases and J by 0 bases, with 8 bases between the two germline ends.

The gene calls are TRBV11-3 and TRBJ2-2; 9 bases align to TRBD1. Trimming took 1 base from V and 7 from J; bases not matched to a gene: 13. The CDR3 sequence is 18 residues long. Germline CDR1 and CDR2: SGHNT and YENEEA. This chain's CDR3 is CASSLGPFGTGSYGELFF. The CDR3, as DNA: TGTGCCAGCAGCTTAGGCCCTTTTGGGACAGGGAGCTACGGGGAGCTGTTTTTT.